The table lists the clone carrying this T cell receptor (beta chain) with a few counts. What it binds is unknown. The data are from a study of CD8 T cells in ankylosing spondylitis. Findings and caveats of the study: Blood from ankylosing spondylitis patients appeared to carry a characteristic roughly 8-variant TCR beta motif.

TCRdb redid the calling of the 5' RACE reads with MiXCR, one entry per CDR3 protein. The repertoire holds some 130,000 distinct CDR3 sequences, about 7% seen once, with around 12% in the top ten. CDR3 length: 12 residues. V gave up 1 base and J gave up 7 bases, with 8 bases separating them. Germline CDR1 reads SGHKS; CDR2 reads YYEKEE (reference sequence). The sequencing sample was made of blood, either unsorted or a sorted T cell fraction (not recorded which). This chain uses TRBV5-5 with TRBJ1-1, with a tentative D call TRBD1 (5 bases). The TCR sequence derives from a female donor with ankylosing spondylitis or in good health (not recorded which). CDR3: CASSLQGGEAFF. As DNA, the CDR3 is TGTGCCAGCAGCTTGCAGGGAGGTGAAGCTTTCTTT.